These 21 T cell receptor beta chains came from one sample sequenced in a study of glioma-infiltrating T cells after dendritic cell vaccination. Sequencing used immunoSEQ multiplex PCR; TCRdb keeps in-frame clones, though not all of them. There are roughly 100,000 clones in the sample; 81% occur only once, and approximately 12% lies in the top ten. The source material was blood, sampled before dendritic cell vaccination. These receptors were taken from a human donor with glioblastoma.

The chain is built from TRBV5-6 and TRBJ1-6; TRBD1 is a possible D gene (6 bases). Germline CDR1 and CDR2: SGHDT and YYEEEE. Trimming took 1 base from V and 6 from J, leaving 17 bases between them. This CDR3 spans 17 amino acids. CDR3 region: CASSLNDRLISNSPLHF. CDR3 in DNA: TGTGCCAGCAGCTTGAACGACAGGTTGATAAGTAATTCACCCCTCCACTTT. The full variable domain, with the rest looked up from reference TRBV5-6 and TRBJ1-6, is DAGVTQSPTHLIKTRGQQVTLRCSPKSGHDTVSWYQQALGQGPQFIFQYYEEEERQRGNFPDRFSGHQFPNYSSELNVNALLLGDSALYLCASSLNDRLISNSPLHFGNGTRLTVT.

The chain couples TRBV6-5 to TRBJ2-7, with TRBD1 as a possible D gene (7 bases). The germline V and J ends were trimmed by 3 bases and 5 bases, with 14 bases remaining between them. The CDR3 runs to 14 residues. Per germline, CDR1 MNHEY and CDR2 SVGAGI. Here the CDR3 DNA reads TGTGCCAGCAGTTATTGGCAGGGGGGTAACGAGCAGTACTTC. Its translation: CASSYWQGGNEQYF.

This clone showed up just once. The chain couples TRBV10-2 to TRBJ2-3, with TRBD2 matching over 8 bases. CDR1 is WSHSY, CDR2 SAAADI, per germline. The CDR3 extends over 15 amino acids. V gave up 3 bases and J gave up 4 bases; unmatched junction bases: 6. The CDR3 bases are TGCGCCAGCAGTGATCCGGGGGGGGACGCAGATACGCAGTATTTT. It translates to CASSDPGGDADTQYF.

This sequence joins TRBV5-1 and TRBJ2-1, with 7 positions matching TRBD1. CDR1 is SGHRS, CDR2 YFSETQ, per germline. The CDR3 length is 15 residues. J was trimmed by 7 bases and V by 7 bases; bases with no gene match: 14. The CDR3, as DNA: TGCGCCAGCGGAACGACAGGGAGAGGTTTAAATGAGCAGTTCTTC. This sequence encodes CASGTTGRGLNEQFF.

The chain couples TRBV13 to TRBJ2-7; 8 bases are shared with TRBD1. CDR1 is PRHDT and CDR2 is FYEKMQ in the germline V gene (reference sequence). The V and J ends lost 4 bases and 6 bases, in that order; junction bases with no gene match: 11. The CDR3 spans 15 residues. The CDR3 spells CASSSAGTGGSEQYF. The CDR3 nucleotides are TGTGCCAGCAGCTCCGCCGGGACAGGAGGCTCCGAGCAGTACTTC.

V is TRBV7-2 and J is TRBJ1-5, with TRBD1 identical over 7 bases. V was clipped by 5 bases and J by 5 bases; unmatched bases: 3. CDR3 length: 13 residues. Per the germline V gene, CDR1 is SGHTA and CDR2 is FQGNSA. CDR3 DNA sequence: TGTGCCAGCAGCCGAGACAGGGATCAGCCCCAGCATTTT. Translation gives CASSRDRDQPQHF. Using reference TRBV7-2 and TRBJ1-5 for the parts outside the CDR3, the full variable domain is GAGVSQSPSNKVTEKGKDVELRCDPISGHTALYWYRQSLGQGLEFLIYFQGNSAPDKSGLPSDRFSAERTGGSVSTLTIQRTQQEDSAVYLCASSRDRDQPQHFGDGTRLSIL.

The J gene is TRBJ2-7, the V gene TRBV10-3, with 8 nucleotides matching TRBD1. J was trimmed by 2 bases and V by 4 bases; bases with no gene match: 7. This CDR3 is built from 15 residues. Germline CDR1 ENHRY, CDR2 SYGVKD. CDR3 sequence (DNA): TGTGCCATCAGTGGGGACAGGCTAACACCCTACGAGCAGTACTTC. Its translation is CAISGDRLTPYEQYF.

The chain links TRBV4-1 to TRBJ2-1; 14 positions match TRBD2. This CDR3 has 15 amino acids. The J segment lost 10 bases and the V segment lost 4 bases, leaving 6 bases of the junction unmatched. Looked up from germline, CDR1 is MGHRA and CDR2 is YSYEKL. This CDR3 is CASSPGLAGGPEQFF. The CDR3 DNA sequence: TGCGCCAGCAGCCCTGGACTAGCGGGGGGCCCCGAGCAGTTCTTC.

The rearrangement links TRBV10-2 to TRBJ2-2; 13 bases match TRBD2. Germline CDR1 and CDR2: WSHSY and SAAADI. V lost 1 base, J lost 2 bases, and 4 bases stayed unmatched. The CDR3 is made up of 18 amino acids. CDR3 amino acids: CASSELGTSGINTGELFF. CDR3 coding DNA: TGCGCCAGCAGTGAGTTGGGGACTAGCGGGATAAACACCGGGGAGCTGTTTTTT.

This sequence joins TRBV11-2 and TRBJ2-7; the match to TRBD1 covers 7 bases. The CDR3 extends over 16 amino acids. Germline trimming cut 5 bases from V and 1 base from J; bases unmatched to any gene: 11. Germline-derived CDR1 and CDR2 are SGHAT and FQNNGV. The CDR3 region has the DNA TGTGCCAGCAGCCTTAAGGGGACAGCTGGTTCCTACGAGCAGTACTTC. Translated, it gives CASSLKGTAGSYEQYF.

This clone was seen repeatedly, ten times or more. V usage is TRBV2 and J usage is TRBJ1-1, with 7 positions matching TRBD1. This CDR3 contains 15 residues. CDR1 is SNHLY and CDR2 is FYNNEI in the germline V gene. V lost 7 bases and J lost 0; bases outside the gene matches: 8. The CDR3 is CASIEGASVNTEAFF. DNA for the CDR3: TGTGCCAGCATAGAGGGGGCGTCGGTGAACACTGAAGCTTTCTTT. Filled out from reference TRBV2 and TRBJ1-1, the complete variable domain reads EPEVTQTPSHQVTQMGQEVILRCVPISNHLYFYWYRQILGQKVEFLVSFYNNEISEKSEIFDDQFSVERPDGSNFTLKIRSTKLEDSAMYFCASIEGASVNTEAFFGQGTRLTVV.

The CDR3, as DNA: TGTGCCAGCAGCCTGACTAGCGGGGGGCCGAACACCGGGGAGCTGTTTTTT. Its protein is CASSLTSGGPNTGELFF. The rearrangement joins TRBV7-6 to TRBJ2-2, with 13 positions matching TRBD2. The CDR3 totals 17 residues. With 5 bases clipped from V and 0 bases from J, the junction kept 3 bases outside the gene matches. Germline-derived CDR1 and CDR2 are SGHVS and FNYEAQ.

Only one count was recorded for this clone. This sequence joins TRBV6-6 and TRBJ2-1; no clear D gene. CDR1 is MNHNY and CDR2 is SVGAGI in the germline V gene (reference sequence). CDR3 length: 12 residues. Between the trimmed V and J ends, which lost 6 bases and 2 bases, there was a span of 5 bases. CDR3 nucleotide sequence: TGTGCCAGCAGACACCCCTACAATGAGCAGTTCTTC. Translating gives CASRHPYNEQFF.

This chain links TRBV19 with TRBJ2-7; D perhaps matches TRBD2 (6 bases). The CDR3 totals 14 residues. The V gene's germline CDR1 is LNHDA and CDR2 SQIVND (reference sequence). With 7 bases removed from V and 5 bases from J, the gap between germline ends came to 18 bases. The CDR3, as DNA: TGTGCCAGTAAGGATGGGCAGGGAGGTAACGAGCAGTACTTC. Amino acids: CASKDGQGGNEQYF.

The J gene is TRBJ2-5, the V gene TRBV7-2, with D maybe TRBD2 (5 bases). The CDR3 runs to 17 residues. Germline loops: CDR1 SGHTA, CDR2 FQGNSA. The V end lost 6 bases, the J end lost 0 bases, and 20 bases lay between the germline ends. CDR3 sequence reads: CASRLRGQDADQETQYF. The CDR3 nucleotides are TGTGCCAGCAGGTTAAGAGGGCAGGACGCCGACCAAGAGACCCAGTACTTC.

V gene TRBV7-6 combines with J gene TRBJ2-1, with a possible D match to TRBD2 (5 bases). This CDR3 is built from 15 residues. V was shortened by 5 bases and J by 4 bases, with 15 bases between the two germline ends. Germline V gene lookup returns CDR1 SGHVS and CDR2 FNYEAQ. The CDR3 protein is CASSPEAAAYNEQFF. CDR3 DNA: TGTGCCAGCAGCCCCGAGGCAGCGGCTTACAATGAGCAGTTCTTC.

J is TRBJ2-5 and V is TRBV7-2; perhaps TRBD2 as D (7 bases). Germline V lookup: CDR1 SGHTA, CDR2 FQGNSA. V gave up 5 bases and J gave up 4 bases, with 20 bases separating them. The CDR3 consists of 16 residues. The CDR3 is CASSKGGAMSGETQYF. The CDR3 DNA reads TGTGCCAGCAGCAAAGGGGGGGCAATGTCAGGAGAGACCCAGTACTTC. Supplemented by reference TRBV7-2 and TRBJ2-5, the full variable domain reads GAGVSQSPSNKVTEKGKDVELRCDPISGHTALYWYRQSLGQGLEFLIYFQGNSAPDKSGLPSDRFSAERTGGSVSTLTIQRTQQEDSAVYLCASSKGGAMSGETQYFGPGTRLLVL.

CDR3 in DNA: TGTGCCTGGGGGGGCCTTCCCAAGCCCTACGAGCAGTACTTC. Translation gives CAWGGLPKPYEQYF. The J gene is TRBJ2-7, the V gene TRBV30, with TRBD1 as a possible D gene (6 bases). Trimming stripped 5 bases from V and 2 bases from J, with 16 bases between. The length of the CDR3 is 14 residues. Germline CDR1 reads GTSNPN; CDR2 reads SVGIG (reference sequence).

V gene TRBV11-2 combines with J gene TRBJ2-1; 9 nucleotides match TRBD1. Germline V CDR1 and CDR2: SGHAT, FQNNGV. The CDR3 runs to 18 residues. The trim removed 0 bases at V and 3 bases at J, leaving 9 bases unmatched. CDR3 DNA sequence: TGTGCCAGCAGCTTAGATGGAAGACAGGGGGTACTCTACAATGAGCAGTTCTTC. This translates into CASSLDGRQGVLYNEQFF.

The genes are TRBV6-1 and TRBJ2-2; maybe TRBD1 (6 bases). Between the trimmed V and J ends, which lost 3 bases and 5 bases, there was a span of 13 bases. Germline lookup yields CDR1 MNHNS and CDR2 SASEGT. This CDR3 spans 15 amino acids. The CDR3 nucleotides read TGTGCCAGCAGTGAGATCTTAGGGGGTACCGGGGAGCTGTTTTTT. It encodes CASSEILGGTGELFF.

In this sample, this clone turned up once. The chain couples TRBV6-1 to TRBJ2-5, with D possibly being TRBD1 (6 bases). The CDR3 length is 13 residues. The germline CDR1 and CDR2 sequences are MNHNS and SASEGT. Trimming left V 1 base short and J 7 bases short, with 10 bases between. The CDR3 region is CASSEVGAGTQYF. DNA of the CDR3: TGTGCCAGCAGTGAAGTGGGGGCCGGGACCCAGTACTTC.